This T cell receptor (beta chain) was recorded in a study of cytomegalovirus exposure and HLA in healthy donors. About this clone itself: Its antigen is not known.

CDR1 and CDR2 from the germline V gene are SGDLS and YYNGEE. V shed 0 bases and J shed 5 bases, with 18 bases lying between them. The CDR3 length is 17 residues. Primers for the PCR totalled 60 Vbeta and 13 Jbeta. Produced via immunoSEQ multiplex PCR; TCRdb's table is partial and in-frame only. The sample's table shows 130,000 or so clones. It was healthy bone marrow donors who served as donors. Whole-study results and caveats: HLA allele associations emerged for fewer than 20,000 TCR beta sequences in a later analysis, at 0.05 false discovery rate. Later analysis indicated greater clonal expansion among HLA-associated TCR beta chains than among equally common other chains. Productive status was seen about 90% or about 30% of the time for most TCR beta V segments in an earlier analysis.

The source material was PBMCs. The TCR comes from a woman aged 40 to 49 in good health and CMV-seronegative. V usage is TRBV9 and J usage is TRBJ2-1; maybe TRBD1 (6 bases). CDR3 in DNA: TGTGCCAGCAGCGTAGCACCCGGTACAGGGACACACAATGAGCAGTTCTTC. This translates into CASSVAPGTGTHNEQFF. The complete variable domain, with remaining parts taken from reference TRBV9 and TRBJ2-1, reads DSGVTQTPKHLITATGQRVTLRCSPRSGDLSVYWYQQSLDQGLQFLIQYYNGEERAKGNILERFSAQQFPDLHSELNLSSLELGDSALYFCASSVAPGTGTHNEQFFGPGTRLTVL.